The source of this TCR beta chain is a study of siplizumab effects on memory and regulatory T cells (dated by TCRdb to between 2017 and 2020). For the study in its entirety: The effect of the anti-CD2 antibody siplizumab on alloreactive T-cell subsets was examined in allogeneic mixed lymphocyte reactions constructed from human PBMCs. Results the study describes overall, beyond this receptor: Whether proliferating Tregs from siplizumab cultures were suppressive was not functionally confirmed. Because sequences at frequencies below about 10^-5 were poorly captured, only a minor fraction of alloreactive clones could be mapped back to unstimulated subsets. The cumulative frequency of alloreactive sequences traceable to unstimulated CD4+ memory T cells was significantly reduced by siplizumab. Greater diversity appeared to be present in unstimulated naive T cells than in memory T cells, and a substantial contribution to the alloresponse seemed to be made by naive cells. Among mappable alloreactive CD4+ clones, the Treg-derived fraction averaged nearly 70% with siplizumab versus 25% to 30% in control reactions. About 80-96% of proliferating CD4+ or CD8+ clones could not be given a naive or memory phenotype.

A word on this clone: The antigen it recognizes is unknown. No base qualities exist here, and no much larger clone lies one base off it.

Sorted unstimulated T cells and proliferating T cells recovered from mixed lymphocyte reactions were subjected to TCRbeta CDR3 sequencing. Fresh whole blood from approximately 11 HLA-typed healthy donors served as the source for isolating PBMCs. To map where alloreactive clones came from, unstimulated CD4+ regulatory T cells were FACS-sorted. From a lookup of the germline V gene (reference sequence), CDR1 and CDR2 are GTSNPN and SVGIG. V trim: 2 bases; J trim: 2 bases; unmatched bases: 5. The CDR3 starts with the cysteine, ends with the phenylalanine, and has 14 residues. Kept here is only the CDR3 DNA, which spans 42 bases and is read in frame from base 1. The library was produced with the immunoSEQ multiplex PCR assay. About 9.1 x 10^4 TCR templates per sample were assayed on the deep sequencing platform. Genomic DNA extracted from sorted T cells was used for TCRbeta CDR3 sequencing. In the source study's methods: The R programming language was used for the clonal analysis of the TCRbeta CDR3 data. Alloreactive CD4+ and CD8+ clones were defined by comparing unstimulated samples with post-reaction CFSE-low samples. Regulatory or non-regulatory origin was assigned to alloreactive CD4+ clones by matching of sequences to sorted unstimulated Treg and non-Treg repertoires. In its TCRdb copy, this immuneACCESS table keeps in-frame sequences only and misses some clones. Where compared with another copy, unresolved V genes explain less than half of these, and the others have no known cause. V and J calls and clone size are copied from that table; D and trimming were computed from the DNA. The sample table shows 65,000 to 70,000 clones, and 88% are seen once. In total, the top ten clones hold approximately 1.7% of the sample.

Sequencing was performed on Tregs sorted from blood. The V and J segments used are TRBV30 and TRBJ1-2, and 7 junction bases match TRBD1. This receptor was identified in a human donor in good health. The bases read TGTGCCTGGAGTACCCGGGACAGCAACTATGGCTACACCTTC. Translation gives CAWSTRDSNYGYTF.